The present T cell receptor beta chain was sequenced within a study of blood T cells in healthy people across ages. Notes on the study in general: Naive T cell percentage strongly correlated with TCR beta diversity. Both naive CD4+ cell counts and diversity were greater in long-lived donors than in aged donors. The lack of PBMC sorting stopped any conclusive naive versus antigen-experienced comparison.

Of note for this clonotype: Its specificity is unknown.

It was with a sample-barcoded 5' primer and a J-beta primer mix that a second PCR of about 6 to 12 cycles was run. TCRdb recomputed calls from the 5' RACE reads with MiXCR, one row per CDR3 protein. The data hold 1,500,000 or so distinct CDR3 sequences, with around 59% observed a single time. The sequence derives from a man aged 18 to 30 in good health. The specimen sequenced was blood.

CDR3 sequence (DNA): TGTGCCAGCAGCTCGTCGGGACTAGCGAGACGTCCTTACAATGAGCAGTTCTTC. Translation gives CASSSSGLARRPYNEQFF. The chain carries TRBV7-2 and TRBJ2-1; TRBD2 matches at 10 bases. Per germline, CDR1 SGHTA and CDR2 FQGNSA. With V trimmed by 4 bases and J by 4 bases, 13 bases remained unmatched. This CDR3 has 18 residues.